This is a list of T cell receptor beta chains from one sample in a study of shared clonotypes between healthy human individuals. Measured with immunoSEQ multiplex PCR; TCRdb has only the in-frame clones, and not every one. In the table there are approximately 2.4 million clones, nearly 97% of which are singletons. Sequencing was performed on naive CD4+ T cells sorted from blood. Source of these receptors: a young man in good health. Both conserved end residues are part of each CDR3. D genes are given only for firm matches. Size is stated for part of the rows, as once, few or many counts, or as a class when the clone is expanded.

>TRBD1|TRBJ2-3|TRBV28|-
TGTGCCAGCAGTTCGACCGGGACAGGGAAATACGCAGATACGCAGTATTTT
CASSSTGTGKYADTQYF
>-|TRBJ1-6|TRBV30|-
TGTGCCGGGACATCGAGCTCCTATAATTCACCCCTCCACTTT
CAGTSSSYNSPLHF
>TRBD1|TRBJ1-6|TRBV11-2|-
TGTGCCAGCAGCCCCCTCCGGGGACAGGGGGATTATTCACCCCTCCACTTT
CASSPLRGQGDYSPLHF
>-|TRBJ2-6|TRBV30|-
TGTGCCTGGAGTTCTGGGGGGGCCAACGTCCTGACTTTC
CAWSSGGANVLTF
>TRBD1|TRBJ2-7|TRBV10-3|-
TGTGCCATCAGTGTCAGCTGGGACAGGGACGAGCAGTACTTC
CAISVSWDRDEQYF
>-|TRBJ1-1|TRBV12-2|-
TGTGCAAGTCGCTTAGCGTATCGGGAGAGGACTGAAGCTTTCTTT
CASRLAYRERTEAFF
>-|TRBJ2-1|TRBV7-9|-
TGTGCCAGCAGCTTAGGCGTCCTCAATGAGCAGTTCTTC
CASSLGVLNEQFF
>-|TRBJ2-2|TRBV4-1|-
TGCGCCAGCAGCGGTCTTTCCGGGGAGCTGTTTTTT
CASSGLSGELFF
>-|TRBJ2-2|TRBV9|-
TGTGCCAGCAGCGTGGACCCAGTAACCGGGGAGCTGTTTTTT
CASSVDPVTGELFF
>-|TRBJ1-1|TRBV11-2|-
TGTGCCAGCAGCTTGGTGGGGAACACTGAAGCTTTCTTT
CASSLVGNTEAFF
>-|TRBJ2-1|TRBV29-1|once
TGCAGCGTTGACCTAGACAGGCTCTCCTACAATGAGCAGTTCTTC
CSVDLDRLSYNEQFF
>-|TRBJ2-2|TRBV4-1|-
TGCGCCAGCAGCTACCAGACCGGGGAGCTGTTTTTT
CASSYQTGELFF
>-|TRBJ1-5|TRBV6-1|-
TGTGCCAGCAGTGAAATGGCCAACTTTAGCAATCAGCCCCAGCATTTT
CASSEMANFSNQPQHF
>-|TRBJ2-3|TRBV5-4|-
TGTGCCAGCAGCAAAGCAGGAACAGATACGCAGTATTTT
CASSKAGTDTQYF
>-|TRBJ1-5|TRBV6-1|-
TGTGCCAGCAATGGACAGTATAGCAATCAGCCCCAGCATTTT
CASNGQYSNQPQHF
>-|TRBJ2-5|TRBV11-2|-
TGTGCCAGCAGCTGGGCTAGCTTGAATCAAGAGACCCAGTACTTC
CASSWASLNQETQYF
>TRBD2|TRBJ2-1|TRBV30|-
TGTGCCTGGGGGGAGGGACTAGCGGGATGGGGTGGTGAGCAGTTCTTC
CAWGEGLAGWGGEQFF
>-|TRBJ2-7|TRBV6-1|once
TGTGCCAGCAGTGCCAGGAGCTCCTACGAGCAGTACTTC
CASSARSSYEQYF
>TRBD1|TRBJ2-5|TRBV5-1|-
TGCGCCAGCAGCTTGGAGTGGGGACAGGGGAAGGGAGAGACCCAGTACTTC
CASSLEWGQGKGETQYF
>TRBD1|TRBJ2-6|TRBV25-1|-
TGTGCCAGCAGCCTACAGGGGCCCGGGGCCAACGTCCTGACTTTC
CASSLQGPGANVLTF
>-|TRBJ2-3|TRBV25-1|-
TGTGCCAGCAGCGACCCGCGGGTGACAGATACGCAGTATTTT
CASSDPRVTDTQYF
>-|TRBJ1-6|TRBV6-6|-
TGTGCCAGCAGTTACTCGACGGGCACCCTATCACCCCTCCACTTT
CASSYSTGTLSPLHF
>-|TRBJ1-1|TRBV28|-
TGTGCCAGCAGCTCGGGGCGGGGGCGCTGGAACACTGAAGCTTTCTTT
CASSSGRGRWNTEAFF
>-|TRBJ2-7|TRBV30|-
TGTGCCTGGAGTGCACTGGGCACGAGCACCTACTTC
CAWSALGTSTYF
>-|TRBJ2-1|TRBV4-1|-
TGCGCCAGCAGCTACCCGGCAGTCAGTACTGAGCAGTTCTTC
CASSYPAVSTEQFF
>TRBD1|TRBJ1-2|TRBV2|-
TGTGCCAGCAGTGAGGGACAGGGCACCTATGGCTACACCTTC
CASSEGQGTYGYTF
>-|TRBJ2-5|TRBV7-9|-
TGTGCCAGCAGCTTAGCGCCTAGCGTAGAGACCCAGTACTTC
CASSLAPSVETQYF
>-|TRBJ1-2|TRBV7-2|-
TGTGCCAGCAGGTTACCGGGACTCTCTTATGGCTACACCTTC
CASRLPGLSYGYTF
>TRBD1|TRBJ2-7|TRBV6-6|-
TGTGCCAGCAGCCAACACTCAGGGGGAGAGTACTTC
CASSQHSGGEYF
>-|TRBJ2-5|TRBV25-1|once
TGTGCCAGCAGTGAATGGGTTATTCAGGGGGAGACCCAGTACTTC
CASSEWVIQGETQYF
>-|TRBJ1-1|TRBV5-4|-
TGTGCCAGCAGCCCCGGGGCAGTGAACACTGAAGCTTTCTTT
CASSPGAVNTEAFF
>-|TRBJ2-1|TRBV7-2|-
TGTGCCAGCAGCTTCAGTAGCTCCTACAATGAGCAGTTCTTC
CASSFSSSYNEQFF
>TRBD1|TRBJ1-4|TRBV11-2|-
TGTGCCAGCAGCTTAGATTCTGGGACAGTGGAAAAACTGTTTTTT
CASSLDSGTVEKLFF
>-|TRBJ1-4|TRBV19|-
TGTGCCAGTAGTATAGATCGAGGGGAGGGGAATGAAAAACTGTTTTTT
CASSIDRGEGNEKLFF
>-|TRBJ2-6|TRBV19|-
TGTGCCAGTAGTAGACCGGGTCTCCCCAACGTCCTGACTTTC
CASSRPGLPNVLTF
>-|TRBJ1-1|TRBV30|once
TGTGCCTGGAGTGCGGGCCACACTGAAGCTTTCTTT
CAWSAGHTEAFF
>-|TRBJ1-2|TRBV28|-
TGTGCCAGCACCAAGGGGTATGGCTACACCTTC
CASTKGYGYTF
>-|TRBJ2-3|TRBV5-1|-
TGCGCCAGCAGCTTGGATGGGAGCACAGATACGCAGTATTTT
CASSLDGSTDTQYF
>-|TRBJ1-2|TRBV10-3|-
TGTGCCATCAGTGAGGGACAGAAAGCTAACTATGGCTACACCTTC
CAISEGQKANYGYTF
>-|TRBJ1-1|TRBV7-9|-
TGTGCCAGCAGCTTACCGTTGGGGGAAGCTTTCTTT
CASSLPLGEAFF
>TRBD2|TRBJ2-3|TRBV9|-
TGTGCCAGCAGCGTAGTGGGGGGGTACACAGATACGCAGTATTTT
CASSVVGGYTDTQYF
>TRBD1|TRBJ2-2|TRBV5-1|-
TGCGCCAGCAGCTTAAAGAGGGACAGTGAGAACACCGGGGAGCTGTTTTTT
CASSLKRDSENTGELFF
>-|TRBJ1-2|TRBV11-1|-
TGTGCCAGCAGCTCCCGGGACCGAAGCTATGGCTACACCTTC
CASSSRDRSYGYTF
>TRBD1|TRBJ1-2|TRBV7-8|-
TGTGCCAGCAGCCCTTACAGGGGGAACTATGGCTACACCTTC
CASSPYRGNYGYTF
>TRBD1|TRBJ2-5|TRBV27|-
TGTGCCAGCAGTTTGGACAGGAGAGAGACCCAGTACTTC
CASSLDRRETQYF
>TRBD1|TRBJ1-2|TRBV10-3|-
TGTGCCATCAATCGGGACAGGGCCCTCTATGGCTACACCTTC
CAINRDRALYGYTF
>-|TRBJ2-1|TRBV18|-
TGTGCCAGCTCCCCCTCCTCAGGGGGGGTATACAATGAGCAGTTCTTC
CASSPSSGGVYNEQFF
>TRBD2|TRBJ2-1|TRBV5-8|-
TGTGCCAGCAGCCAAGGACTAGCGGGAACGAGCTCCTACAATGAGCAGTTCTTC
CASSQGLAGTSSYNEQFF
>-|TRBJ2-5|TRBV6-5|-
TGTGCCAGCAGTTACAGGCTTCCGGTCCTGGGGGAGACCCAGTACTTC
CASSYRLPVLGETQYF
>-|TRBJ1-5|TRBV5-1|-
TGCGCCAGCAGCCCGTGGGTCGGCAATCAGCCCCAGCATTTT
CASSPWVGNQPQHF
>-|TRBJ2-3|TRBV5-1|-
TGCGCCAGCAGTAGGATAGTTAGAGATACGCAGTATTTT
CASSRIVRDTQYF
>-|TRBJ1-5|TRBV5-5|-
TGTGCCAGCAGCCCCCGGGGGGAGGGCAATCAGCCCCAGCATTTT
CASSPRGEGNQPQHF
>-|TRBJ2-3|TRBV7-3|-
TGTGCCAGCAGCTTAGATTCCAGGGCGGGCACAGATACGCAGTATTTT
CASSLDSRAGTDTQYF
>-|TRBJ2-7|TRBV5-1|-
TGCGCCAGCAGCTTGGTGGGGGGACAATACGAGCAGTACTTC
CASSLVGGQYEQYF
>TRBD1|TRBJ2-3|TRBV6-5|-
TGTGCCAGCAGGCCAACAGGGGGAGGCACAGATACGCAGTATTTT
CASRPTGGGTDTQYF
>-|TRBJ1-6|TRBV19|-
TGTGCCAGTAGTACCCTTAGTAATTCACCCCTCCACTTT
CASSTLSNSPLHF
>TRBD2|TRBJ2-1|TRBV5-4|-
TGTGCCAGCAGGGTAAGCGGGAGCTCCTACAATGAGCAGTTCTTC
CASRVSGSSYNEQFF